This paragraph covers one T cell receptor beta chain sequence. This record belongs to a study of blood T cell repertoires in COVID-19. In germline, CDR1 is SGHAT, CDR2 FQNNGV. V was pared by 6 bases and J by 4 bases, with 11 bases of the junction left unmatched. The CDR3 runs 16 residues. Assay: immunoSEQ multiplex PCR; the TCRdb copy retains only in-frame clones and omits some. The data contain around 25,000 clones, around 86% of them singletons. This chain links TRBV11-2 with TRBJ1-1; the match to TRBD1 covers 10 bases. Sample: peripheral blood. This sequence originates from a man between 65 and 85 years old with acute or convalescent COVID-19. The CDR3 loop reads CASSSGTGALSTEAFF. DNA of the CDR3: TGTGCCAGCAGTTCCGGGACAGGGGCTTTGAGCACTGAAGCTTTCTTT.